The 23 T cell receptor beta chains listed next were all sequenced from one sample in a study of T cells in Graves' hyperthyroidism and ophthalmopathy. Amplification of TCR beta CDR3 regions was performed using RNA transcripts as template. HTBI primers were the set used in a first-round RT-PCR of the TCR CDR3. TCRdb redid the calling of the multiplex PCR reads with MiXCR, one entry per CDR3 protein. Among 600,000 or so distinct CDR3 sequences listed, 15% to 20% were seen once. Source material: blood. Receptor source: a woman in her 30s with Graves' hyperthyroidism.

With respect to this clonotype: It may be a read error: a sequence one base away is much more abundant. The chain has TRBV6-2 or TRBV6-3 and TRBJ1-5, with a possible D match to TRBD1 (5 bases). Trimming took off 0 bases at V and 9 bases at J, with 18 bases between the two ends. The CDR3 runs 16 residues. Germline loops: CDR1 MNHEY, CDR2 SVGEGT. CDR3: CASSYSNWAGSGPQHF. The DNA of the CDR3 is TGTGCCAGCAGTTACTCGAATTGGGCAGGGAGTGGGCCCCAGCATTTT.

The table lists this clonotype with many counts. V usage is TRBV7-9 and J usage is TRBJ1-2; D remains unclear. The CDR3 is 15 amino acids. The V gene's germline CDR1 is SEHNR and CDR2 FQNEAQ (reference sequence). Trimming removed 1 base from V and 3 bases from J, with 12 bases in between. DNA of the CDR3: TGTGCCAGCAGCTTAGTAGGCAACCTTTACTATGGCTACACCTTC. As protein: CASSLVGNLYYGYTF.

The J gene is TRBJ2-4, the V gene TRBV10-3, with 9 bases lining up with TRBD2. CDR1 and CDR2 (germline): ENHRY, SYGVKD. The CDR3 totals 13 residues. The V and J ends lost 3 bases and 8 bases, in that order; junction bases with no gene match: 2. CDR3 coding DNA: TGTGCCATCAGTGACATAGCGGGAGACATTCAGTACTTC. This sequence encodes CAISDIAGDIQYF.

This clonotype turned up a few times. This chain links TRBV5-1 with TRBJ2-1, with 7 bases aligning to TRBD2. Germline-derived CDR1 and CDR2 are SGHRS and YFSETQ. This CDR3 comprises 14 residues. V shed 7 bases and J 4 bases; nucleotides not matched to a gene: 8. The CDR3 loop is CASARGERYNEQFF. As DNA, the CDR3 is TGCGCCAGCGCTCGGGGGGAGAGATACAATGAGCAGTTCTTC.

This clonotype was detected many times. The chain combines TRBV11-2 with TRBJ1-4; D call uncertain. The germline CDR1 and CDR2 sequences are SGHAT and FQNNGV. V was clipped by 5 bases and J by 8 bases, with 12 bases between them. This CDR3 is 13 amino acids long. The chain's CDR3 is CASSRSGWEKLFF. CDR3 DNA: TGTGCCAGCAGCCGAAGTGGTTGGGAAAAACTGTTTTTT. Based on the CDR3 plus reference TRBV11-2 and TRBJ1-4, the full variable domain is EAGVAQSPRYKIIEKRQSVAFWCNPISGHATLYWYQQILGQGPKLLIQFQNNGVVDDSQLPKDRFSAERLKGVDSTLKIQPAKLEDSAVYLCASSRSGWEKLFFGSGTQLSVL.

This clonotype occurred many times. The chain couples TRBV10-3 to TRBJ1-1, with D unclear. V shed 4 bases and J shed 1 base, with 7 bases lying between them. The germline V gene has CDR1 ENHRY and CDR2 SYGVKD. There are 13 residues in the CDR3. The CDR3: CAISAAENTEAFF. The DNA of the CDR3 is TGTGCCATCAGTGCGGCAGAGAACACTGAAGCTTTCTTT.

This clonotype was detected ten times or more. The CDR3 DNA follows: TGTGCCAGCACCGAACAGGGGGCGGAGAAGAAGAACACTGAAGCTTTCTTT. Its translation is CASTEQGAEKKNTEAFF. This chain links TRBV27 with TRBJ1-1; 9 nucleotides agree with TRBD1. This CDR3 has 17 amino acids. The V and J ends lost 7 bases and 1 base, in that order; junction bases with no gene match: 13. CDR1 is MNHEY, CDR2 SMNVEV, per germline (reference sequence).

This clonotype was found a few times. The chain employs TRBV5-1 and TRBJ2-3; D gene unclear. Germline CDR1 reads SGHRS; CDR2 reads YFSETQ. Between the trimmed V and J ends, which lost 4 bases and 2 bases, there was a span of 11 bases. The CDR3 has 14 residues. The CDR3 nucleotides read TGCGCCAGCAGCATCCTTGGGGTCACAGATACGCAGTATTTT. Translated, it gives CASSILGVTDTQYF.

In its sample, this clonotype was seen once. J is TRBJ2-1 and V is TRBV3-1; 10 positions match TRBD2. The V and J ends lost 10 bases and 7 bases, in that order; junction bases with no gene match: 1. From germline, CDR1 is LGHDT and CDR2 YNNKEL (reference sequence). The length of the CDR3 is 11 residues. CDR3 in amino acids: CATTSGNEQFF. CDR3 in DNA: TGTGCCACGACTAGCGGGAATGAGCAGTTCTTC.

The chain uses TRBV15 and TRBJ1-1; 8 nucleotides align to TRBD1. Looked up from germline, CDR1 is LNHNV and CDR2 is YYDKDF (reference sequence). V was clipped by 6 bases and J by 4 bases; unmatched bases: 4. The CDR3 has 13 amino acids. DNA of the CDR3: TGTGCCACCAGAATGACAGGGGTCACTGAAGCTTTCTTT. It yields the protein CATRMTGVTEAFF. The full variable domain, in which reference TRBV15 and TRBJ1-1 provide the parts outside the CDR3, is DAMVIQNPRYQVTQFGKPVTLSCSQTLNHNVMYWYQQKSSQAPKLLFHYYDKDFNNEADTPDNFQSRRPNTSFCFLDIRSPGLGDTAMYLCATRMTGVTEAFFGQGTRLTVV.

This clonotype has at least ten counts. The V gene is TRBV28, the J gene TRBJ1-5; D remains ambiguous. Germline V CDR1 and CDR2: MDHEN, SYDVKM. V was trimmed by 3 bases and J by 9 bases, leaving 9 bases between them. CDR3 size: 12 residues. The CDR3 is CASSFIGGPQHF. CDR3 in DNA: TGTGCCAGCAGTTTTATCGGAGGGCCCCAGCATTTT.

This clonotype has at least ten counts. The rearrangement joins TRBV12-3 or TRBV12-4 to TRBJ2-4; 13 bases line up with TRBD2. CDR3 length: 20 residues. V shed 5 bases and J 1 base; nucleotides not matched to a gene: 14. The CDR3, as DNA: TGTGCCAGCAGTCCCTGGTGGACTAGCGGGAGAATGGAGGCCAAAAACATTCAGTACTTC. Translating it yields CASSPWWTSGRMEAKNIQYF.

At least ten counts were recorded for this clonotype. The rearrangement links TRBV28 to TRBJ2-5, with 7 positions matching TRBD1. Germline V CDR1 and CDR2: MDHEN, SYDVKM. The CDR3 consists of 14 residues. Losses at the gene ends were 5 bases for V and 3 bases for J; bases not matched to a gene: 6. The CDR3 here is CASSPQGREETQYF. As DNA, the CDR3 is TGTGCCAGCAGTCCACAGGGGCGTGAAGAGACCCAGTACTTC.

This chain links TRBV19 with TRBJ2-7; no definite D call. This CDR3 is 14 amino acids long. The V end lost 3 bases, the J end lost 1 base, and 10 bases lay between the germline ends. Per the germline V gene, CDR1 is LNHDA and CDR2 is SQIVND (reference sequence). The CDR3 nucleotides are TGTGCCAGTAGTATTACCCCAGAGTCCTACGAGCAGTACTTC. This codes for CASSITPESYEQYF.

This chain uses TRBV12-3 or TRBV12-4 with TRBJ2-2; 14 nucleotides line up with TRBD2. The CDR3 sequence is 17 residues long. V trimming: 6 bases; J trimming: 3 bases; junction bases outside the gene matches: 6. For the CDR3, the DNA is TGTGCCAGCAGCCCGACTAGCGGGAGGGCCCACACCGGGGAGCTGTTTTTT. Translating it yields CASSPTSGRAHTGELFF.

This clonotype showed up many times. The chain recombines TRBV30 with TRBJ2-7, with a weak D call TRBD1 (6 bases). Germline V gene data show CDR1 as GTSNPN and CDR2 as SVGIG (reference sequence). Trimming left V 0 bases short and J 0 bases short, with 9 bases between. The CDR3 is made up of 14 amino acids. CDR3 amino acids: CAWSVKGVSYEQYF. Written as DNA, the CDR3 is TGTGCCTGGAGTGTAAAGGGGGTCTCCTACGAGCAGTACTTC.

Ten or more counts support this clonotype. The V gene is TRBV7-9, the J gene TRBJ1-2; no clear D. V was pared by 3 bases and J by 4 bases, with 9 bases between. This CDR3 spans 13 amino acids. The germline CDR1 and CDR2 sequences are SEHNR and FQNEAQ (reference sequence). The CDR3 loop is CASSLKDGYGYTF. The CDR3 nucleotides are TGTGCCAGCAGCTTGAAGGACGGCTATGGCTACACCTTC.

This clonotype was seen many times. The chain has TRBV28 and TRBJ2-1; unclear D gene. The germline V gene encodes CDR1 MDHEN and CDR2 SYDVKM. The CDR3 totals 13 residues. Trimming took 4 bases from V and 4 from J, leaving 8 bases between them. CDR3 loop: CASSWQQYNEQFF. In DNA form, the CDR3 reads TGTGCCAGCAGTTGGCAACAATACAATGAGCAGTTCTTC.

The rearrangement uses TRBV28 and TRBJ2-2; possibly TRBD1 for D (8 bases). Deletions cut 4 bases from V and 8 bases from J, with 17 bases between. CDR3 length equals 15 residues. CDR1 MDHEN and CDR2 SYDVKM come from the germline V gene. The CDR3 coding sequence is TGTGCCAGCAGTTCAGGAACACAGGGGGGGGGGGAGCTGTTTTTT. As protein: CASSSGTQGGGELFF.

As to this clonotype: A read error may produce the germline difference seen at one junction end. This rearrangement joins TRBV7-7 to TRBJ2-1; 11 positions agree with TRBD2. Germline loops: CDR1 SSHAT, CDR2 FNYEAQ (reference sequence). This CDR3 spans 15 amino acids. The CDR3 region is CASSLGTSGEGEQFF. CDR3 DNA: TGTGCTAGCAGCCTCGGGACTAGCGGAGAGGGGGAGCAGTTCTTC.

This clonotype was counted a few times. The chain joins TRBV2 to TRBJ1-2, with 10 bases matching TRBD1. Unmatched junction bases numbered 7, after V lost 4 bases and J lost 8 bases. The CDR3 extends over 14 amino acids. Germline V gives CDR1 SNHLY, CDR2 FYNNEI. Here the CDR3 reads CASSATTGGDGYTF. The CDR3 nucleotides read TGTGCCAGCAGTGCTACGACAGGGGGCGACGGCTACACCTTC.

This clonotype was recorded at least ten times. V usage is TRBV29-1 and J usage is TRBJ2-1; 7 bases agree with TRBD2. The trim removed 5 bases at V and 4 bases at J, leaving 5 bases unmatched. The CDR3 has 13 amino acids. Per the germline V gene, CDR1 is SQVTM and CDR2 is ANQGSEA. The CDR3 DNA reads as TGCAGCGTTCCTCGCGGGAGTTACAATGAGCAGTTCTTC. Its protein product is CSVPRGSYNEQFF.

There are many counts of this clonotype. The chain couples TRBV27 to TRBJ2-1; D perhaps matches TRBD2 (6 bases). In germline, CDR1 is MNHEY, CDR2 SMNVEV (reference sequence). Trimming stripped 3 bases from V and 7 bases from J, with 10 bases between. The length of the CDR3 is 13 residues. Here the CDR3 reads CASSFRGKNEQFF. CDR3 DNA: TGTGCCAGCAGTTTTCGGGGGAAGAATGAGCAGTTCTTC.